This TCR beta chain was observed in a study of blood T cell repertoires in COVID-19. Study context: The analysed material was cDNA or gDNA that came from T cells, B-cell-depleted T cells, or PBMCs.

TCRdb's table, derived via immunoSEQ multiplex PCR, lists solely in-frame clones and lacks some. This sample has 220,000 or so clones, with 80% to 90% found just once. Trimming left V 7 bases short and J 0 bases short, with 13 bases between. Germline CDR1 is SNHLY and CDR2 is FYNNEI. The CDR3 contains 15 residues. This rearrangement joins TRBV2 to TRBJ2-1, with D uncertain. Material: peripheral blood. The TCR originated in a man in his fifties or sixties who had recovered from COVID-19. CDR3 in amino acids: CASIRERSSYNEQFF. Written as DNA, the CDR3 is TGTGCCAGCATTAGAGAGAGGAGCTCCTACAATGAGCAGTTCTTC.